This is a list of T cell receptor beta chains from one sample in a study of spatial heterogeneity in lung cancer. TCRdb re-called the 5' RACE reads through MiXCR, storing one row per CDR3 protein. The table has roughly 80,000 distinct CDR3 sequences, approximately 8.1% seen once. Sequenced here: PBMCs, sampled at surgery. Source of these receptors: a male donor with early-stage non-small cell lung cancer. Both conserved end residues are part of each CDR3. A D gene is named only where the DNA matches it firmly. Not every row has a clone size; where given, it reads once, few, many or a size class.

clone_size j_call d_call v_call cdr3_nt cdr3_aa
many TRBJ2-2 NA TRBV6-2/TRBV6-3 TGTGCCAGCGATCCTCTTGGCGGTTACGCGAACACCGGGGAGCTGTTTTTT CASDPLGGYANTGELFF
NA TRBJ1-5 TRBD1 TRBV5-1 TGCGCCAGTAAACCTGGGACAGCTGATCAGCCCCAGCATTTT CASKPGTADQPQHF
few TRBJ2-3 TRBD2 TRBV20-1 TGCAGTGCTAGAACTAGCGGGAGGTTCGGATCCACAGATACGCAGTATTTT CSARTSGRFGSTDTQYF
NA TRBJ1-4 NA TRBV19 TGTGCCAGTAGTGCGGGGGCCCGAGCAACTAATGGAAAACTGTTTTTT CASSAGARATNGKLFF
NA TRBJ2-1 NA TRBV7-9 TGTGCCAGCTCTGATCCGGGACTGAGCTCCTACAATGAGCAGTTCTTC CASSDPGLSSYNEQFF
many TRBJ1-2 NA TRBV12-3/TRBV12-4 TGTGCCAGCAGTCGGAGTAACTATGGCTACACCTTC CASSRSNYGYTF
many TRBJ2-1 NA TRBV6-2/TRBV6-3 TGTGCCAGCACCAGACGGAATCTCTACAATGAGCAGTTCTTC CASTRRNLYNEQFF
many TRBJ1-3 TRBD1 TRBV5-1 TGCGCCAGTAGCGGGACAGGGCCGTTCTCTGGAAACACCATATATTTT CASSGTGPFSGNTIYF
many TRBJ2-7 TRBD1 TRBV2 TGTGCCAGCAGATTGACAGGGGCGGCCTCCTACGAGCAGTACTTC CASRLTGAASYEQYF
NA TRBJ2-1 NA TRBV7-9 TGTGCCAGCAGCTCCCGGGACAACCACAATGAGCAGTTCTTC CASSSRDNHNEQFF
many TRBJ1-5 NA TRBV19 TGTGCCAGTAGTATAGTGGGCAGCCCCAATCAGCCCCAGCATTTT CASSIVGSPNQPQHF
many TRBJ1-4 TRBD1 TRBV7-9 TGTGCCAGCAGCAGGACAGGGGAGGCTAATGAAAAACTGTTTTTT CASSRTGEANEKLFF
many TRBJ2-6 NA TRBV11-1 TGTGCCAGCAGCTTAGGGAATTCAGGGGCCAACGTCCTGACTTTC CASSLGNSGANVLTF
NA TRBJ1-1 TRBD1 TRBV3-1 TGTGTCAGCACCACAAGGTCCAGGGGGACCACTGAAGCTTTCTTT CVSTTRSRGTTEAFF
few TRBJ2-5 NA TRBV12-3/TRBV12-4 TGTGCCAGCAGTCGGGACCTATTCCAAGAGACCCAGTACTTC CASSRDLFQETQYF
many TRBJ2-2 NA TRBV7-2 TGTGCCAGCAGCTTAGTGTCTTCGAACACCGGGGAGCTGTTTTTT CASSLVSSNTGELFF
many TRBJ2-4 TRBD2 TRBV27 TGTGCCAGCAGTTTACTCTCCCCCCGCCCTAGCGGCCAAGCCAAAAACATTCAGTACTTC CASSLLSPRPSGQAKNIQYF
many TRBJ2-3 TRBD2 TRBV9 TGTGCCAGCAGCACTAGGACTAGCGGGGTCACAGATACGCAGTATTTT CASSTRTSGVTDTQYF
many TRBJ1-1 NA TRBV19 TGTGCCAGTAGTATGGGGGGCACTGAAGCTTTCTTT CASSMGGTEAFF
many TRBJ2-1 NA TRBV9 TGTGCCAGCAGCGTAGACCCCAACTACAATGAGCAGTTCTTC CASSVDPNYNEQFF
few TRBJ1-1 NA TRBV6-1 TGTGCCAGCAGTGAAAGGGGTTGGTCCACTGAAGCTTTCTTT CASSERGWSTEAFF
many TRBJ2-6 TRBD1 TRBV9 TGTGCCAGCCACAGGGGCGCGTTGTCCTCTGGGGCCAACGTCCTGACTTTC CASHRGALSSGANVLTF
many TRBJ1-1 NA TRBV12-3/TRBV12-4 TGTGCCAGCAGTTTAATGGGGGATACTGAAGCTTTCTTT CASSLMGDTEAFF
many TRBJ1-2 TRBD1 TRBV7-2 TGTGCCAGCAGCATCCCCGAGACAGGGATTCATGGCTACACCTTC CASSIPETGIHGYTF
NA TRBJ2-1 TRBD2 TRBV23-1 TGCGCCAGCAGTCAAGGGGCCCCGACTAGCGGGACCGTAGTCTACAATGAGCAGTTCTTC CASSQGAPTSGTVVYNEQFF
NA TRBJ2-5 NA TRBV30 TGTGCCTGGAGTGTTGGTCCTCTTGGGGAGACCCAGTACTTC CAWSVGPLGETQYF
NA TRBJ2-4 NA TRBV6-1 TGTGCCAGCATGGTCGAACTAGCCAAAAACATTCAGTACTTC CASMVELAKNIQYF
many TRBJ2-7 TRBD2 TRBV2 TGTGCCAGCAGCCATAGTCCCCTCAGTAGCGGGGGTACCGGGTACGAGCAGTACTTC CASSHSPLSSGGTGYEQYF
many TRBJ2-1 NA TRBV27 TGTGCCAGCAGCCCGACCCGACTATCTGGCAATGAGCAGTTCTTC CASSPTRLSGNEQFF
many TRBJ2-3 NA TRBV11-1 TGTGCCAGCAGCCCAAAGACAGACACAGATACGCAGTATTTT CASSPKTDTDTQYF
many TRBJ1-2 TRBD1 TRBV4-1 TGCGCCAGCAGCCAAGCCCCCGGAAGGACAGGGGGTGATGGTGGCTACACCTTC CASSQAPGRTGGDGGYTF
NA TRBJ2-7 NA TRBV18 TGTGCCAGCTCACCACCGAGCAGGTCCTCCTACGAGCAGTACTTC CASSPPSRSSYEQYF
few TRBJ2-7 NA TRBV6-2/TRBV6-3 TGTGCCAGCAGTTACAGGGACTCCTGGGAGCAGTACTTC CASSYRDSWEQYF
many TRBJ2-5 NA TRBV11-1 TGTGCCAGCAGCCCCGGAGTGTACCAAGAGACCCAGTACTTC CASSPGVYQETQYF
NA TRBJ1-1 NA TRBV3-1 TGTGCCAGCAGCCAAGATCGGATTAACACTGAAGCTTTCTTT CASSQDRINTEAFF
many TRBJ1-2 TRBD1 TRBV5-1 TGCGCCAGCAGCTCGGGACAGGGAAGCGGCTATGGCTACACCTTC CASSSGQGSGYGYTF
NA TRBJ1-5 NA TRBV24-1 TGTGCCACCAGTGATTACCAGGGACTAGGCAATCAGCCCCAGCATTTT CATSDYQGLGNQPQHF
NA TRBJ2-1 NA TRBV19 TGTGCCAGTACCTCATTTGGGGGGCTCAATGAGCAGTTCTTC CASTSFGGLNEQFF
few TRBJ2-3 NA TRBV6-6 TGTGCCAGCAGTTACTCTAGGCCTACAGATACGCAGTATTTT CASSYSRPTDTQYF
many TRBJ1-3 NA TRBV28 TGTGCCAGCAGTGATTCCGGGACATTCAGAAACACCATATATTTT CASSDSGTFRNTIYF
NA TRBJ2-5 TRBD2 TRBV4-1 TGCGCCAGCAGCCAAGCCTCGGGCGGGGGGGAGACCCAGTACTTC CASSQASGGGETQYF
few TRBJ1-1 NA TRBV10-3 TGTGCCATCAGTAGGACGGGGGAGGGCGAAGGAGCTTTCTTT CAISRTGEGEGAFF
many TRBJ2-6 TRBD1 TRBV2 TGTGCCAGCAGTGCCGACAGGGGGCAAACTGGGGCCAACGTCCTGACTTTC CASSADRGQTGANVLTF
many TRBJ1-1 TRBD1 TRBV29-1 TGCAGCGTAGGACCGGGACAGGGGGCTGAAGCTTTCTTT CSVGPGQGAEAFF
few TRBJ1-5 NA TRBV19 TGTGCCAGTAGTTTGTACTCCGGGACCTTTTTTCGATTTAGCAATCAGCCCCAGCATTTT CASSLYSGTFFRFSNQPQHF
few TRBJ2-3 NA TRBV6-6 TGTGCCAGCAGGGACAGACGCACAGATACGCAGTATTTT CASRDRRTDTQYF
many TRBJ2-7 TRBD2 TRBV3-1 TGTGCCAGCAGCCAAGGAATCCCAGGGACTAGACTAAACGAGCAGTACTTC CASSQGIPGTRLNEQYF
NA TRBJ2-7 NA TRBV18 TGTGCCAGCTCATTAGCCGGGGCCATCTCCTACGAGCAGTACTTC CASSLAGAISYEQYF
many TRBJ2-3 NA TRBV6-2/TRBV6-3 TGTGCCAGCAGTTACGTGAACACAGATACGCAGTATTTT CASSYVNTDTQYF
NA TRBJ1-1 NA TRBV5-1 TGCGCCAGCAGCTTGGCACAAACGGGTCTTCTGTTGAACACTGAAGCTTTCTTT CASSLAQTGLLLNTEAFF
many TRBJ2-1 NA TRBV3-1 TGTGCCAGCAGCACCCGACTACTTTCCTACAATGAGCAGTTCTTC CASSTRLLSYNEQFF